A selection of T cell receptor beta chains follows, all from one sample in a study of control samples from healthy donors and cancer patients. Clones were sequenced by immunoSEQ multiplex PCR, and TCRdb holds only the in-frame ones, with some missing. The sample includes approximately 150,000 clones, approximately 94% of them seen just once. The sequencing input was blood. The receptors come from a woman younger than 35 in good health. Both conserved end residues are part of each CDR3. The D gene is left open where the match is weak. Not all rows give a size; the values are once, few, many and, for expanded clones, a class.

NA TRBJ1-3 NA TRBV6-5 CASSLGFGGNTIYF TGTGCCAGCAGTTTGGGGTTTGGAGGAAACACCATATATTTT
NA TRBJ2-7 TRBD2 TRBV6-2/TRBV6-3 CASSYSGGNWDEQYF TGTGCCAGCAGTTACTCGGGGGGGAACTGGGACGAGCAGTACTTC
NA TRBJ1-1 TRBD1 TRBV16 CASSQANRGTEAFF TGTGCCAGCAGCCAAGCGAACAGGGGCACTGAAGCTTTCTTT
NA TRBJ2-5 NA TRBV11-2 CASSVRAGATQYF TGTGCCAGCAGCGTCAGGGCCGGAGCGACCCAGTACTTC
NA TRBJ1-5 TRBD1 TRBV10-3 CAISAIPGTDNSNQPQHF TGTGCCATCAGCGCAATACCCGGGACAGATAATAGCAATCAGCCCCAGCATTTT
NA TRBJ1-1 TRBD1 TRBV28 CASSPGQGQNTEAFF TGTGCCAGCAGTCCAGGACAGGGCCAAAACACTGAAGCTTTCTTT
NA TRBJ1-1 NA TRBV18 CASSPTVQGTQGAFF TGTGCCAGCTCACCAACGGTACAGGGCACCCAAGGAGCTTTCTTT
NA TRBJ1-2 TRBD1 TRBV28 CASSLQDRGSYTF TGTGCCAGCAGCCTACAGGACAGGGGTAGCTACACCTTC
NA TRBJ2-5 NA TRBV24-1 CATSDSFRETQYF TGTGCCACCAGTGATTCTTTTCGGGAGACCCAGTACTTC
NA TRBJ1-4 TRBD1 TRBV7-9 CASSLAPGQTGENEKLFF TGTGCCAGCAGCTTAGCCCCTGGGCAGACAGGGGAAAATGAAAAACTGTTTTTT
NA TRBJ1-3 NA TRBV5-1 CASSSEVDGNTIYF TGCGCCAGCAGCTCTGAGGTTGATGGAAACACCATATATTTT
NA TRBJ2-1 TRBD1 TRBV6-5 CASSDRVHNEQFF TGTGCCAGCAGCGACAGGGTACACAATGAGCAGTTCTTC
NA TRBJ2-5 NA TRBV27 CASSPRTASGYQETQYF TGTGCCAGCAGTCCCCGGACGGCCTCGGGTTACCAAGAGACCCAGTACTTC
NA TRBJ2-1 TRBD2 TRBV27 CASSFPSPGLAGESNYNEQFF TGTGCCAGCAGTTTTCCATCGCCGGGACTAGCGGGAGAAAGTAACTACAATGAGCAGTTCTTC
NA TRBJ1-2 NA TRBV19 CASRVGGGYGYTF TGTGCCAGTAGGGTGGGAGGGGGGTATGGCTACACCTTC
NA TRBJ1-5 NA TRBV12-3/TRBV12-4 CASRYSNQPQHF TGTGCCAGCCGGTATAGCAATCAGCCCCAGCATTTT
NA TRBJ2-5 NA TRBV10-3 CAIRGSQETQYF TGTGCCATCAGGGGGAGCCAAGAGACCCAGTACTTC
NA TRBJ1-5 NA TRBV12-3/TRBV12-4 CASSSYSNQPQHF TGTGCCAGCAGTTCCTATAGCAATCAGCCCCAGCATTTT
NA TRBJ2-2 NA TRBV6-5 CASSYGRTGELFF TGTGCCAGCAGTTACGGGAGGACCGGGGAGCTGTTTTTT
NA TRBJ1-1 NA TRBV10-3 CAISEKGEAFF TGTGCCATCAGTGAGAAGGGTGAAGCTTTCTTT
NA TRBJ2-7 NA TRBV24-1 CATSDPRAGSYEQYF TGTGCCACCAGTGATCCCCGGGCGGGTTCCTACGAGCAGTACTTC
NA TRBJ1-6 NA TRBV10-3 CAANGQFSPLHF TGTGCCGCCAACGGACAGTTTTCACCCCTCCACTTT
NA TRBJ1-2 NA TRBV6-5 CASSSALGGDGYTF TGTGCCAGCAGTTCAGCTCTGGGGGGGGACGGCTACACCTTC
NA TRBJ1-1 TRBD1 TRBV5-6 CASSFLDREGTEAFF TGTGCCAGCAGCTTCTTGGACAGGGAGGGAACTGAAGCTTTCTTT
once TRBJ2-2 NA TRBV7-2 CASSRRLTGRNTGELFF TGTGCCAGCAGCCGGCGACTGACGGGACGCAACACCGGGGAGCTGTTTTTT
NA TRBJ1-1 NA TRBV10-3 CAISEFPSGDTEAFF TGTGCCATCAGTGAATTTCCATCCGGGGACACTGAAGCTTTCTTT
NA TRBJ2-7 NA TRBV7-9 CASSPQGVEEQYF TGTGCCAGCAGCCCCCAGGGTGTAGAGGAGCAGTACTTC
NA TRBJ1-5 NA TRBV5-1 CASSRDMGANQPQHF TGCGCCAGCAGCCGCGATATGGGGGCAAATCAGCCCCAGCATTTT
NA TRBJ1-3 NA TRBV2 CASIGGRGTIYF TGTGCCAGCATCGGGGGACGGGGGACCATATATTTT
NA TRBJ2-5 NA TRBV5-6 CASSWRERETQYF TGTGCCAGCAGCTGGAGGGAGAGAGAGACCCAGTACTTC
NA TRBJ2-2 NA TRBV2 CASSRDSQGTGELFF TGTGCCAGCAGCCGGGACTCCCAGGGGACCGGGGAGCTGTTTTTT
NA TRBJ2-7 NA TRBV9 CASSVDSSLGEQYF TGTGCCAGCAGCGTAGACTCGTCCCTTGGAGAGCAGTACTTC
NA TRBJ1-2 NA TRBV12-1 CASSFNRNYGYTF TGTGCCAGCAGCTTTAACCGTAACTATGGCTACACCTTC
NA TRBJ1-1 NA TRBV7-2 CASSTYEGWATEAFF TGTGCCAGCAGCACCTATGAGGGGTGGGCCACTGAAGCTTTCTTT
NA TRBJ1-1 NA TRBV24-1 CATSGNHREGNTEAFF TGTGCCACCAGCGGGAACCACAGGGAGGGGAACACTGAAGCTTTCTTT